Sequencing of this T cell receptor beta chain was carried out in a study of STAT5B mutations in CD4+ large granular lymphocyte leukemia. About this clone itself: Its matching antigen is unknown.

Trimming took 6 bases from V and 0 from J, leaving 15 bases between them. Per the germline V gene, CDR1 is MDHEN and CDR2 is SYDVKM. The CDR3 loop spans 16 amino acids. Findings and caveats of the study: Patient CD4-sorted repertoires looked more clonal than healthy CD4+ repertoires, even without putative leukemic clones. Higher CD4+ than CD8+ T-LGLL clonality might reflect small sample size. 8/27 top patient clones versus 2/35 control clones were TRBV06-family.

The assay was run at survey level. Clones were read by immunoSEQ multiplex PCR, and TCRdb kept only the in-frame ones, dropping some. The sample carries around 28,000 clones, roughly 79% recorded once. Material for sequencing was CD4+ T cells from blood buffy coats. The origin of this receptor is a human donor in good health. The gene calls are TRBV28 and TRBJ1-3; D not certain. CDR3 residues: CASRRPAGLSGNTIYF. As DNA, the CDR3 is TGTGCCAGCAGACGTCCTGCAGGTCTCTCTGGAAACACCATATATTTT.